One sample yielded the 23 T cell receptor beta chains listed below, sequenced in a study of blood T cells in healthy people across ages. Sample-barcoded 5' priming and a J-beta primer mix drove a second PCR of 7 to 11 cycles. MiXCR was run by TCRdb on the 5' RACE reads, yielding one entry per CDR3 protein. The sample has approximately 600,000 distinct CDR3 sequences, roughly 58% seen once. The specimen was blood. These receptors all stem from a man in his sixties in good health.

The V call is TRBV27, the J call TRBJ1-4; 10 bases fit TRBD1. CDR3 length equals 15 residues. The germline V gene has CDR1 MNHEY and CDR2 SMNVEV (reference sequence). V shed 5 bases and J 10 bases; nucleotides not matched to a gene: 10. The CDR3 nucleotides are TGTGCCAGCAGTCCTCTGGACAGGGGGTTTGGAAAACTGTTTTTT. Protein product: CASSPLDRGFGKLFF.

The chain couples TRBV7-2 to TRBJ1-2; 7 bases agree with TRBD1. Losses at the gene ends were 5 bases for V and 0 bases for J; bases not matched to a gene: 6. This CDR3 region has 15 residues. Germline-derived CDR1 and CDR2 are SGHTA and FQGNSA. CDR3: CASSVRGVANYGYTF. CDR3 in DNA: TGTGCCAGCAGCGTCAGGGGGGTAGCTAACTATGGCTACACCTTC. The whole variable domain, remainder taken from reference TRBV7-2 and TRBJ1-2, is GAGVSQSPSNKVTEKGKDVELRCDPISGHTALYWYRQSLGQGLEFLIYFQGNSAPDKSGLPSDRFSAERTGGSVSTLTIQRTQQEDSAVYLCASSVRGVANYGYTFGSGTRLTVV.

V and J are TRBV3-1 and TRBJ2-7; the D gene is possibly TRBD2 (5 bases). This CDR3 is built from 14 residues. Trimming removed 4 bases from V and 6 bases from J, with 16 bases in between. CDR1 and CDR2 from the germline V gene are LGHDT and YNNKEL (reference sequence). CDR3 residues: CASSPSRGLGEQYF. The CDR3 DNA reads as TGTGCCAGCAGCCCTTCCCGGGGTCTTGGCGAGCAGTACTTC.

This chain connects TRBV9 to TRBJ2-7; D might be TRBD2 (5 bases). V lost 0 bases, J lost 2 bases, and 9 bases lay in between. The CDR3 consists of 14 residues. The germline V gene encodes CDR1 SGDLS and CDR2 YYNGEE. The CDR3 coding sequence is TGTGCCAGCAGCGTAGGAGCGGTGCCCTACGAGCAGTACTTC. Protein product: CASSVGAVPYEQYF. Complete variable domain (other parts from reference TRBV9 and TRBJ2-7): DSGVTQTPKHLITATGQRVTLRCSPRSGDLSVYWYQQSLDQGLQFLIQYYNGEERAKGNILERFSAQQFPDLHSELNLSSLELGDSALYFCASSVGAVPYEQYFGPGTRLTVT.

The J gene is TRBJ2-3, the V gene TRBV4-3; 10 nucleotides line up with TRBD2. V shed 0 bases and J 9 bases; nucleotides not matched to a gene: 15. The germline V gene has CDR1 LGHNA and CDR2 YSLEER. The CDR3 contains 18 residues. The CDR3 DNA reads TGCGCCAGCAGCCAAGATGTGTCTAGCGGGGGCCTCATGGCGACGCAGTATTTT. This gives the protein CASSQDVSSGGLMATQYF.

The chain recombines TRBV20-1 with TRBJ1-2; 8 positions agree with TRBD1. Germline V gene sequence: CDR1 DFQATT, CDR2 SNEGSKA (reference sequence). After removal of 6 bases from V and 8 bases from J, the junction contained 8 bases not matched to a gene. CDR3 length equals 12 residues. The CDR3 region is CSARTGLSGYTF. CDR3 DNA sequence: TGCAGTGCAAGGACAGGGCTTAGCGGCTACACCTTC.

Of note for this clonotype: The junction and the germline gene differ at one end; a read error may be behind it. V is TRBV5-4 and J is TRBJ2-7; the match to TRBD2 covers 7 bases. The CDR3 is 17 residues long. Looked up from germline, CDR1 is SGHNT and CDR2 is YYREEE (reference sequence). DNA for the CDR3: TGTGCCAGCAGCCCTTCTAGGCGGGGGAGCTCCTACAATGAGCAGAACTTC. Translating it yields CASSPSRRGSSYNEQNF.

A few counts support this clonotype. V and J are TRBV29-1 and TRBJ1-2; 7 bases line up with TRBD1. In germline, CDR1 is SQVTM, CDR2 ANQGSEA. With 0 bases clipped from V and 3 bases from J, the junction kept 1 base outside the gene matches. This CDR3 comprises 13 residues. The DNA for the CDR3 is TGCAGCGTTGAAGAAGGGACAGACTATGGCTACACCTTC. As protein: CSVEEGTDYGYTF. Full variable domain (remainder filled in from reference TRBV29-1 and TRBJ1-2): SAVISQKPSRDICQRGTSLTIQCQVDSQVTMMFWYRQQPGQSLTLIATANQGSEATYESGFVIDKFPISRPNLTFSTLTVSNMSPEDSSIYLCSVEEGTDYGYTFGSGTRLTVV.

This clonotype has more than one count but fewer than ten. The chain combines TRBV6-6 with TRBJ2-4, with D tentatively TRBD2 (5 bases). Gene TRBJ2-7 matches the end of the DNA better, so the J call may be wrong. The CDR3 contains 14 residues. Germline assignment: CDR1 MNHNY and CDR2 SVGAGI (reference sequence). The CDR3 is CASILDGDLSEQYF. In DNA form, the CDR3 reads TGTGCCAGCATTCTAGACGGGGATCTTTCCGAGCAGTACTTC.

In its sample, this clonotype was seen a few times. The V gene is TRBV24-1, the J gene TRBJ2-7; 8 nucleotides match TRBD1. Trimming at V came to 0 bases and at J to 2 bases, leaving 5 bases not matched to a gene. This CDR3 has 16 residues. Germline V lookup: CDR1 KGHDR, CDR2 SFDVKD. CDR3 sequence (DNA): TGTGCCACCAGTGATTTGGTCAGGGGGCGAACCTACGAGCAGTACTTC. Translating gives CATSDLVRGRTYEQYF.

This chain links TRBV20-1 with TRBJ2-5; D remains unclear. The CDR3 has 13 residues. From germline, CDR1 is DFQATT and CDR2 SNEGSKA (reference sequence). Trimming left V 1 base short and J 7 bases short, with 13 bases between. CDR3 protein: CSARGVATGTQYF. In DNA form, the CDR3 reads TGCAGTGCTAGAGGGGTGGCAACCGGGACCCAGTACTTC.

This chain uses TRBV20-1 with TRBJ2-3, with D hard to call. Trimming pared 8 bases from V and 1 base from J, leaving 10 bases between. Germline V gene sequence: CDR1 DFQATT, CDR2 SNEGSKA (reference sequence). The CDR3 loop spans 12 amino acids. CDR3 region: CSLFGRTDTQYF. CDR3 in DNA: TGCAGTCTGTTTGGCCGCACAGATACGCAGTATTTT.

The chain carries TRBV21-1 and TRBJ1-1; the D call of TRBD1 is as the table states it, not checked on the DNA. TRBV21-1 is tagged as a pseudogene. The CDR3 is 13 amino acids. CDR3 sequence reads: CASPDRGDTEAFF. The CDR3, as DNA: TGTGCCAGCCCGGACAGGGGAGACACTGAAGCTTTCTTT.

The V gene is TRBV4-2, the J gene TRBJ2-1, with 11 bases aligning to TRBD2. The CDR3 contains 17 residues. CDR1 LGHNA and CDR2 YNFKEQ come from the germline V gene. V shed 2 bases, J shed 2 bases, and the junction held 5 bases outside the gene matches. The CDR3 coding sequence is TGTGCCAGCAGCCAACGCCTAGCGGGGGGACCCTACAATGAGCAGTTCTTC. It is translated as CASSQRLAGGPYNEQFF.

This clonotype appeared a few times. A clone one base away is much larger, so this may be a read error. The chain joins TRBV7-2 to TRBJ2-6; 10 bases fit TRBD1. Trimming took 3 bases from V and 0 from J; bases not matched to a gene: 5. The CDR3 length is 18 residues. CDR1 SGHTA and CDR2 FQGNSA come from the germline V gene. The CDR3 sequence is CASSLQTGGRSGANVLTF. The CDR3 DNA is TGTGCCAGCAGCTTGCAGACAGGGGGCCGCTCTGGGGCCAACGTCCTGACTTTC.

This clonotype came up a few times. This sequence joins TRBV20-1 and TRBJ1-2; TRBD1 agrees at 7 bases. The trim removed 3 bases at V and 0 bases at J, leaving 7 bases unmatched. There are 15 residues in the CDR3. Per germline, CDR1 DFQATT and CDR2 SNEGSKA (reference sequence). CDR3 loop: CSASPGQRANYGYTF. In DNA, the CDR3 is TGCAGTGCTAGCCCGGGACAGCGAGCTAACTATGGCTACACCTTC.

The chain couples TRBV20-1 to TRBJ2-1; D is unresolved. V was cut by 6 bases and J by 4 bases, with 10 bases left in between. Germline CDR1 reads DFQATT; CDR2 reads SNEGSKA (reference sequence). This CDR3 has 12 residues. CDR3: CSAPLGYNEQFF. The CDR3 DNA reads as TGCAGTGCCCCCCTAGGGTACAATGAGCAGTTCTTC.

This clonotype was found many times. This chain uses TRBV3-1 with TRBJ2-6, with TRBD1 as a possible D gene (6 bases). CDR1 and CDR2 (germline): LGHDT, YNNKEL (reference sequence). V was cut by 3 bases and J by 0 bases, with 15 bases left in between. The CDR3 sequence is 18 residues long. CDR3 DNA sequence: TGTGCCAGCAGCCACTCAATACAGGGATACTCTGGGGCCAACGTCCTGACTTTC. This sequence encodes CASSHSIQGYSGANVLTF. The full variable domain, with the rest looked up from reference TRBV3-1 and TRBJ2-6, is DTAVSQTPKYLVTQMGNDKSIKCEQNLGHDTMYWYKQDSKKFLKIMFSYNNKELIINETVPNRFSPKSPDKAHLNLHINSLELGDSAVYFCASSHSIQGYSGANVLTFGAGSRLTVL.

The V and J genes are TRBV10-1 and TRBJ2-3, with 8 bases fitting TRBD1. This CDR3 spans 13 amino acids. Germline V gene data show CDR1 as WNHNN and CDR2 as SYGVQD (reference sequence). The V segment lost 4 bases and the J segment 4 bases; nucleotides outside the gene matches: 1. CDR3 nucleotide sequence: TGCGCCAGCAGTGGACAGGGGTCAGATACGCAGTATTTT. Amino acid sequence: CASSGQGSDTQYF.

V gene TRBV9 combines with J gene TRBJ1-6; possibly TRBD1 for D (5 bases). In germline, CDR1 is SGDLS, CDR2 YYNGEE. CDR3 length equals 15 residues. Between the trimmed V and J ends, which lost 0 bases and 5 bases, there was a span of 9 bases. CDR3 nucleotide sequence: TGTGCCAGCAGCGTAGGGATAGGGGATAATTCACCCCTCCACTTT. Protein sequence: CASSVGIGDNSPLHF.

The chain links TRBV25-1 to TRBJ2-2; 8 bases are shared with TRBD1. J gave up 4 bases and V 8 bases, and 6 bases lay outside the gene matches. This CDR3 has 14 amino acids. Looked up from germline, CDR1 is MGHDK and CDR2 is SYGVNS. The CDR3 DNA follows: TGTGCCAGCCGGACAGGGATCTCCACCGGGGAGCTGTTTTTT. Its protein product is CASRTGISTGELFF.

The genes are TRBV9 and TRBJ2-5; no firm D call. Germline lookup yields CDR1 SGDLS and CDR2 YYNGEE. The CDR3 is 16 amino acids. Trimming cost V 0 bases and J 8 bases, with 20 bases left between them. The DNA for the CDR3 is TGTGCCAGCAGCGTAGGGGCCGACTGGGAAAGGGAAACCCAGTACTTC. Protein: CASSVGADWERETQYF.

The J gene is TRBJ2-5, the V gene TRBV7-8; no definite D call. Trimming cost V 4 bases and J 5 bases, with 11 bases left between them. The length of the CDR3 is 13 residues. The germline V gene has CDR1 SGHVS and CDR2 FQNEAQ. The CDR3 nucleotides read TGTGCCAGCAGCTACCAAGTTGAGGAGACCCAGTACTTC. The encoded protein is CASSYQVEETQYF.